This record covers a single TCR beta chain. This sample is part of a study of control samples from healthy donors and cancer patients. V gave up 4 bases and J gave up 2 bases, with 15 bases separating them. This CDR3 is 15 amino acids long. Germline assignment: CDR1 MGHRA and CDR2 YSYEKL. Method: immunoSEQ multiplex PCR; TCRdb's copy keeps in-frame clones and lacks some. In the table there are 100,000 to 150,000 clones, around 90% of which are singletons. The sequence derives from a man between 18 and 35 years old in good health. The V and J genes are TRBV4-1 and TRBJ2-7; D is undetermined. The sample consisted of blood. For the CDR3, the DNA is TGCGCCAGCAGCCTTTATGACGGGCAGACCTACGAGCAGTACTTC. Translated: CASSLYDGQTYEQYF.